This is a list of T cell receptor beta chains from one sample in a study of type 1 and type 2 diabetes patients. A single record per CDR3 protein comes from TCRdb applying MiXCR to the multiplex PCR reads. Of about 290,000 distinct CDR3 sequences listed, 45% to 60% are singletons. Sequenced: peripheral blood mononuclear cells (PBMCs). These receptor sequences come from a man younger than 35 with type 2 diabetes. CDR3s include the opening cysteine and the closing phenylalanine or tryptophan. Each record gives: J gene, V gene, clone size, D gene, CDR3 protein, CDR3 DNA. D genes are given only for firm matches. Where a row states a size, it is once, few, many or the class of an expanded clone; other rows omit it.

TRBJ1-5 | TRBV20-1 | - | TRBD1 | CSARAPGGENQPQHF | TGCAGTGCTAGAGCCCCAGGGGGCGAAAATCAGCCCCAGCATTTT
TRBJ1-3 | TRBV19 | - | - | CATATGNTIYF | TGTGCCACCGCGACTGGAAACACCATATATTTT
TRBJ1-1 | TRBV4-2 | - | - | CASSHGPTGHQNTEAFF | TGTGCCAGCAGCCATGGCCCTACGGGACACCAGAACACTGAAGCTTTCTTT
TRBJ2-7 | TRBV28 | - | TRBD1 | CASIQDRGAYEQYF | TGTGCCAGCATCCAGGACAGGGGCGCCTACGAGCAGTACTTC
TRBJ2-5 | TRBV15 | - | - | CATSRDLAGTQETQYF | TGTGCCACCAGCAGAGATTTGGCGGGGACCCAAGAGACCCAGTACTTC
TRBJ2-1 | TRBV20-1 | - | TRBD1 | CSAIIRDRDYNEQFF | TGCAGTGCTATAATCCGGGACAGGGACTACAATGAGCAGTTCTTC
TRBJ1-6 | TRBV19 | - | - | CASSDGGRNNSPLHF | TGTGCCAGTAGTGATGGGGGCAGGAATAATTCACCCCTCCACTTT
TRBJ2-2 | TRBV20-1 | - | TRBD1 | CSARAPTGGTGELFF | TGCAGTGCTAGAGCTCCTACAGGGGGCACCGGGGAGCTGTTTTTT
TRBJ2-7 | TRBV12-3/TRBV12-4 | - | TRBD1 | CASSTGGAIYEQYF | TGTGCCAGCAGTACAGGGGGCGCGATCTACGAGCAGTACTTC
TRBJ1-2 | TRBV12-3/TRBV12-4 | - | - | CASSLKVGSNYGYTF | TGTGCCAGCAGTTTAAAGGTCGGCAGTAACTATGGCTACACCTTC
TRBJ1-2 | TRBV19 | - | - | CASMGTLRGYGYTF | TGTGCCAGTATGGGAACTCTAAGAGGTTACGGCTACACCTTC
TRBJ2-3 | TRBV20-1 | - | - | CSPRGDTQYF | TGCAGCCCCCGAGGGGATACGCAGTATTTT
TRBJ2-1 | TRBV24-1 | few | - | CATRHVQGGEQFF | TGTGCCACCAGACACGTTCAGGGGGGTGAGCAGTTCTTC
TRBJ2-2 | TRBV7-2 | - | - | CASSPLVRRGELFF | TGTGCCAGCAGCCCCCTGGTTAGGAGGGGGGAGCTGTTTTTT
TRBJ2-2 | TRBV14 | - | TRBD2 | CASSPLGREDNTGELFF | TGTGCCAGCAGCCCACTGGGGCGGGAGGACAACACCGGGGAGCTGTTTTTT
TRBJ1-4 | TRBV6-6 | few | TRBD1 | CASSYDRGVITNEKLFF | TGTGCCAGCAGTTATGACAGGGGGGTAATAACTAATGAAAAACTGTTTTTT
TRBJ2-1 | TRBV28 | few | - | CASSLSLENEQFF | TGTGCCAGCAGTTTAAGTCTCGAAAATGAGCAGTTCTTC
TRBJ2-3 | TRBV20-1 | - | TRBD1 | CSAGRGQLTDTQYF | TGCAGTGCTGGAAGGGGACAGCTCACAGACACGCAGTATTTT
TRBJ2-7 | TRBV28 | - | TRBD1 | CASTLPGTGGYEQYF | TGTGCCAGCACCTTGCCCGGGACAGGGGGTTACGAGCAGTACTTC
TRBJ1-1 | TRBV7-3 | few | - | CASSPRALGEAFF | TGTGCCAGCAGCCCACGGGCGCTCGGTGAAGCTTTCTTT
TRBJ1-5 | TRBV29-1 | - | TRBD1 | CSVGGQNKDQPQHF | TGCAGCGTGGGGGGACAGAACAAAGATCAGCCCCAGCATTTT
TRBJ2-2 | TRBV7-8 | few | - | CASSSQIPGELFF | TGTGCCAGCAGCTCACAGATCCCGGGGGAGCTGTTTTTT
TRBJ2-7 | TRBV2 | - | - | CASKGAGYRVYEQYF | TGTGCCAGCAAGGGAGCGGGCTATAGGGTCTACGAGCAGTACTTC
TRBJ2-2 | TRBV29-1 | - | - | CSVGIELTGELFF | TGCAGCGTTGGCATAGAGCTCACCGGGGAGCTGTTTTTT
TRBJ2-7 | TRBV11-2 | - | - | CASSVTGEQYF | TGTGCCAGCAGCGTTACAGGCGAGCAGTACTTC
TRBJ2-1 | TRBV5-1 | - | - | CASSRDLSSYNEQFF | TGCGCCAGCAGCCGTGACTTGAGCTCCTACAATGAGCAGTTCTTC
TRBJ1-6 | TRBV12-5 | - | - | CASSVKSSNSPLHF | TGTGCCAGCAGCGTAAAGAGTTCTAATTCACCCCTCCACTTT
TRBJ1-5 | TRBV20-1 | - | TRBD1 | CSVPYRGGSNQPQHF | TGCAGTGTACCCTACAGGGGCGGGAGCAATCAGCCCCAGCATTTT
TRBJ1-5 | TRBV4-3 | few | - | CASSQEAEPYQPQHF | TGCGCCAGCAGCCAAGAAGCAGAACCTTATCAGCCCCAGCATTTT
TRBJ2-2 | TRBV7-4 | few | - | CASSLNDNTGELFF | TGTGCCAGCAGCTTAAACGATAACACCGGGGAGCTGTTTTTT
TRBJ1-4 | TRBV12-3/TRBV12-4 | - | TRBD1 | CASSPPAGTDNEKLFF | TGTGCCAGCAGTCCCCCGGCGGGGACAGATAATGAAAAACTGTTTTTT
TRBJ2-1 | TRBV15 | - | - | CATPLPGEQFF | TGTGCCACCCCACTCCCGGGGGAGCAGTTCTTC
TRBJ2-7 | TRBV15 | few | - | CATSRERLAYEQYF | TGTGCCACCAGCAGAGAGCGGCTGGCCTACGAGCAGTACTTC
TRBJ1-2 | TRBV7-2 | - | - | CASSRWEAQGGYTF | TGTGCCAGCAGCCGATGGGAGGCCCAGGGGGGCTACACCTTC
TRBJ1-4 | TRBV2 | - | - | CASSSQGEKLFF | TGTGCCAGCAGTTCTCAGGGGGAAAAACTGTTTTTT
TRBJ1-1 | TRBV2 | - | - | CASSDNYRVPEAFF | TGTGCCAGCAGTGACAACTACAGGGTCCCTGAAGCTTTCTTT
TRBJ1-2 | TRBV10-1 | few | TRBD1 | CASSEGSGQGREGYTF | TGCGCCAGCAGTGAGGGTAGCGGACAGGGACGTGAAGGCTACACCTTC
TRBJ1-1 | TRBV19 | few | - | CASSIRGRPGQNTEAFF | TGTGCCAGTAGTATTCGTGGACGGCCCGGACAGAACACTGAAGCTTTCTTT
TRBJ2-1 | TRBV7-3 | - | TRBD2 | CASSLWPSGGEGYNEQFF | TGTGCCAGCAGCTTATGGCCTAGCGGGGGGGAAGGGTACAATGAGCAGTTCTTC
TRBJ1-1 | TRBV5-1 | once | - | CASSLNTGTEAFF | TGCGCCAGCAGCTTGAACACAGGAACTGAAGCTTTCTTT
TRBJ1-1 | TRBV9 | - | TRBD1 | CASRTGSGYETEAFF | TGTGCCAGCAGGACAGGGAGTGGGTATGAAACTGAAGCTTTCTTT
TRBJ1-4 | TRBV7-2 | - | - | CASSSYSEKLFF | TGTGCCAGCAGCTCGTACAGTGAAAAACTGTTTTTT
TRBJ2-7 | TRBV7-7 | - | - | CASSLVVGEFYEQYF | TGTGCTAGCAGCTTAGTAGTGGGGGAGTTCTACGAGCAGTACTTC
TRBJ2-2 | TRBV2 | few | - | CASSRNDRTTGELFF | TGTGCCAGCAGCCGGAACGACAGAACCACCGGGGAGCTGTTTTTT
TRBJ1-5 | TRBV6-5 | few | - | CASSFRENQPQHF | TGTGCCAGCAGTTTCCGCGAGAATCAGCCCCAGCATTTT
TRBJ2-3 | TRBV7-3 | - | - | CASSLGHATDTQYF | TGTGCCAGCAGCTTGGGACACGCCACAGATACGCAGTATTTT
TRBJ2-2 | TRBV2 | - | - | CASRPPASTGELFF | TGTGCCAGCAGGCCTCCAGCTAGCACCGGGGAGCTGTTTTTT
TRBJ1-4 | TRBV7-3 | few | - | CASSRGLREGLFF | TGTGCCAGCAGCAGGGGCCTCCGGGAAGGACTGTTTTTT
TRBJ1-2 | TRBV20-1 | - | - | CSARSTLPGGYGYTF | TGCAGTGCTAGATCGACACTCCCCGGGGGCTATGGCTACACCTTC
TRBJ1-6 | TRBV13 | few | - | CASSDSGGNSPLHF | TGTGCCAGCAGCGACAGTGGAGGGAATTCACCCCTCCACTTT
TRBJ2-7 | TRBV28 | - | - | CASSLGGSWYEQYF | TGTGCCAGCAGTTTAGGGGGGAGTTGGTACGAGCAGTACTTC
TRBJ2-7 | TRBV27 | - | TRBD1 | CASSASGTGVSEQYF | TGTGCCAGCAGTGCCTCCGGGACAGGGGTTTCCGAGCAGTACTTC
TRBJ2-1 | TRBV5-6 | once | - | CASSPWRGFNEQFF | TGTGCCAGCAGCCCCTGGCGTGGGTTTAATGAGCAGTTCTTC
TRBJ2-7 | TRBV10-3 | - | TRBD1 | CAISEDRVEQYF | TGTGCCATCAGTGAAGACAGGGTCGAGCAGTACTTC
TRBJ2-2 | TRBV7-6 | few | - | CASSSGYTGELFF | TGTGCCAGCAGCTCGGGGTACACCGGGGAGCTGTTTTTT
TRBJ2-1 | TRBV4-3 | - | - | CASSLSLVGSNEQFF | TGCGCCAGCAGCTTGTCCCTAGTAGGAAGCAATGAGCAGTTCTTC
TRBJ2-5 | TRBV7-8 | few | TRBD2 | CASSFGLVEETQYF | TGTGCCAGCAGCTTCGGACTAGTAGAAGAGACCCAGTACTTC